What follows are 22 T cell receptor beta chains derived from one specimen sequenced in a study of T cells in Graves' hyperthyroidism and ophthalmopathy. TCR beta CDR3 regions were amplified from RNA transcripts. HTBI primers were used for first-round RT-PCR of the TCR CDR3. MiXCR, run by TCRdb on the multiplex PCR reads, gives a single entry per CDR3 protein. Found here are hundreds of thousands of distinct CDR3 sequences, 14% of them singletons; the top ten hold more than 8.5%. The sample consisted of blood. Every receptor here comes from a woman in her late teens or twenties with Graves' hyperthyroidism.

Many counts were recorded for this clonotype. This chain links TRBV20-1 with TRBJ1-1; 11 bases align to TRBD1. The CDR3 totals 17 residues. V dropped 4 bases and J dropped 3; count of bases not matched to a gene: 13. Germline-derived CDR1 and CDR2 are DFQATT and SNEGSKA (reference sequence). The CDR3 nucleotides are TGCAGTGCTACATTTCCTCGGACAGGGGGCGAGGACACTGAAGCTTTCTTT. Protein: CSATFPRTGGEDTEAFF.

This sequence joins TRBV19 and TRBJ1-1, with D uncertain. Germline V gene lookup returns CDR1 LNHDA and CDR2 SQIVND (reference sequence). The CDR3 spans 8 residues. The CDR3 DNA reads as TGTGCTACAAACAAAGCTTTCTTT. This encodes CATNKAFF.

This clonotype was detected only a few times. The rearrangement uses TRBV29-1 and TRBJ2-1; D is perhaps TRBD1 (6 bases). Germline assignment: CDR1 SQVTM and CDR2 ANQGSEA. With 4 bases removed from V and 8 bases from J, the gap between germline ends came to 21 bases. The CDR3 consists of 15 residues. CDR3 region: CSVVPRGNGIHEQFF. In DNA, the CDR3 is TGCAGCGTTGTGCCCAGGGGTAACGGGATCCATGAGCAGTTCTTC.

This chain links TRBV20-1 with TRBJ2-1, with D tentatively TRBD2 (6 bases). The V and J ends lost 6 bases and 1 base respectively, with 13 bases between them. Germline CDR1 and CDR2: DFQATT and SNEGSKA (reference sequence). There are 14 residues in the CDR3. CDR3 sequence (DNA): TGCAGTGCGGATCACGGGAGATCCTACAATGAGCAGTTCTTC. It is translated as CSADHGRSYNEQFF.

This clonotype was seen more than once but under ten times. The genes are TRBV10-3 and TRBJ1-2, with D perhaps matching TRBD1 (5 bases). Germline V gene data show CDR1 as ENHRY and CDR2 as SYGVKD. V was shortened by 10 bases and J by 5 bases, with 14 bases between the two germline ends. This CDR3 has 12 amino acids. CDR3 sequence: CATHSGSYGYTF. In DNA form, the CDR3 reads TGTGCCACACATTCAGGGTCATATGGCTACACCTTC.

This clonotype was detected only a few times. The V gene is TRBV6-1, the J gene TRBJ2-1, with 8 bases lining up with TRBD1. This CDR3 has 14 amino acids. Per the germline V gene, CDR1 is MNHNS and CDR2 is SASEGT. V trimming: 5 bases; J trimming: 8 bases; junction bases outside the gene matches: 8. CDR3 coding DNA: TGTGCCAGCAGTCCGAGCCAGGGGGCCCATGAGCAGTTCTTC. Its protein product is CASSPSQGAHEQFF.

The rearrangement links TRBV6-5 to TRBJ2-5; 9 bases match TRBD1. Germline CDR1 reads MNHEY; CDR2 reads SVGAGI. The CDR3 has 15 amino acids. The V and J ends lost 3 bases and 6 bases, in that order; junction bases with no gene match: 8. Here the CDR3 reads CASSYSRGQGQTQYF. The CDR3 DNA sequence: TGTGCCAGCAGTTATTCCCGAGGACAGGGGCAGACCCAGTACTTC.

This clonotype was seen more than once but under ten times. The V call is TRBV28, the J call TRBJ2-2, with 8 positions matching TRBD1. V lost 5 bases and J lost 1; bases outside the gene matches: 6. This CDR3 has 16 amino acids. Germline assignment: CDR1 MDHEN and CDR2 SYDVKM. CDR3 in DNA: TGTGCCAGCAGTACCGGGACAGGAGGGAACACCGGGGAGCTGTTTTTT. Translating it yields CASSTGTGGNTGELFF.

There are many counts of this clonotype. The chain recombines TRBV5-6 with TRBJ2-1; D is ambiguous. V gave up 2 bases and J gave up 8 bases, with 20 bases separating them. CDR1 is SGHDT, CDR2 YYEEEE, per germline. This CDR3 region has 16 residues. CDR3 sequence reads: CASSFPTTPRAHEQFF. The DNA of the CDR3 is TGTGCCAGCAGCTTCCCGACAACGCCTAGGGCCCATGAGCAGTTCTTC. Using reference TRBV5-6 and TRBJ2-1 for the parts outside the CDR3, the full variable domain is DAGVTQSPTHLIKTRGQQVTLRCSPKSGHDTVSWYQQALGQGPQFIFQYYEEEERQRGNFPDRFSGHQFPNYSSELNVNALLLGDSALYLCASSFPTTPRAHEQFFGPGTRLTVL.

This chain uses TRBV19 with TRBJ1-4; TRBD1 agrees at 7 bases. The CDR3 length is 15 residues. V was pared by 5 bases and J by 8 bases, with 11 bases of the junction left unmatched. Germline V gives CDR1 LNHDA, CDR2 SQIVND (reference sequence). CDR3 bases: TGTGCCAGTAGTCGCCACCGGGACAGCGGCGAAAAACTGTTTTTT. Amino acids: CASSRHRDSGEKLFF.

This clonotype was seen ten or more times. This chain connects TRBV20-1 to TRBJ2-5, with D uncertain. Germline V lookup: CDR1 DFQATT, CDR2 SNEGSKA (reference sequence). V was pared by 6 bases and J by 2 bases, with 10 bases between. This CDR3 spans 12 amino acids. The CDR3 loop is CSARRAQETQYF. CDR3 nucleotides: TGCAGTGCGAGAAGGGCTCAAGAGACCCAGTACTTC.

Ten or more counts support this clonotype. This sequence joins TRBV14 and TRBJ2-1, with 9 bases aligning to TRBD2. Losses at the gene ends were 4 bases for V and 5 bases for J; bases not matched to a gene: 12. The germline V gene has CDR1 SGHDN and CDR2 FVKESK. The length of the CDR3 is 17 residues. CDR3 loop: CASSRRLAETINNEQFF. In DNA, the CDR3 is TGTGCCAGCAGCCGACGACTAGCGGAGACCATCAACAATGAGCAGTTCTTC.

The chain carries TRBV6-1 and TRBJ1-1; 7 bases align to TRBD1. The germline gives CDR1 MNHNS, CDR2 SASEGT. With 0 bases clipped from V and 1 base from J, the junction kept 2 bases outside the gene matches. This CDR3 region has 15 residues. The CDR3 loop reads CASSEAGGGNTEAFF. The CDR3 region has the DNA TGTGCCAGCAGTGAAGCAGGGGGCGGGAACACTGAAGCTTTCTTT.

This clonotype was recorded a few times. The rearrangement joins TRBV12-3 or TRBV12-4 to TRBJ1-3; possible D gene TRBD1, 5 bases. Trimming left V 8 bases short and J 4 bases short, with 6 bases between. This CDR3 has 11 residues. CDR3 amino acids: CASGAGNTIYF. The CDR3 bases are TGTGCCAGCGGGGCAGGAAACACCATATATTTT.

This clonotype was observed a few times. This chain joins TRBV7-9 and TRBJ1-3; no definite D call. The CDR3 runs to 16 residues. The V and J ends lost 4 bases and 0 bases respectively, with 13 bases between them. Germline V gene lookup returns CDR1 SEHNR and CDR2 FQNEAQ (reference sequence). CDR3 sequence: CASSSSIQSSGNTIYF. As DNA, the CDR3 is TGTGCCAGCAGCTCCTCGATCCAGAGCTCTGGAAACACCATATATTTT.

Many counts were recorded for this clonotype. CDR3 nucleotides: TGTGCCTGGAGTGGAGGGAGACTAGCGGGGAACACCGGGGAGCTGTTTTTT. It translates to CAWSGGRLAGNTGELFF. J is TRBJ2-2 and V is TRBV30, with TRBD2 matching over 10 bases. The trim removed 1 base at V and 1 base at J, leaving 6 bases unmatched. The CDR3 is made up of 17 amino acids. Germline values: CDR1 GTSNPN, CDR2 SVGIG (reference sequence).

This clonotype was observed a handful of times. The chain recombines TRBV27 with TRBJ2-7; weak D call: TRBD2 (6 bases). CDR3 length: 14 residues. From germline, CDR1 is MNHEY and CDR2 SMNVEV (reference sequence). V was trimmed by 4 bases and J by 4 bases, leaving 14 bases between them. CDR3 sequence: CASSWTTNLYEQYF. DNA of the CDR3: TGTGCCAGCAGTTGGACTACCAACCTTTACGAGCAGTACTTC.

As DNA, the CDR3 is TGCGCCAGCAGTGAGAGTCCCCCTGGGACTGAAGCTTTCTTT. It yields the protein CASSESPPGTEAFF. The rearrangement links TRBV10-1 to TRBJ1-1; unclear D gene. The V gene's germline CDR1 is WNHNN and CDR2 SYGVQD (reference sequence). The CDR3 extends over 14 amino acids. The V and J ends lost 2 bases and 5 bases respectively, with 12 bases between them.

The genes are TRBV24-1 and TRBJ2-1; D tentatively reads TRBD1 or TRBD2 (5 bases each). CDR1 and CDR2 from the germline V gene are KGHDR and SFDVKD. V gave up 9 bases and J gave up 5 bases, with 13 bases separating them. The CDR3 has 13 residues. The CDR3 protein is CATSWGFNNEQFF. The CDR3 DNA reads TGTGCCACCTCCTGGGGGTTTAACAATGAGCAGTTCTTC.

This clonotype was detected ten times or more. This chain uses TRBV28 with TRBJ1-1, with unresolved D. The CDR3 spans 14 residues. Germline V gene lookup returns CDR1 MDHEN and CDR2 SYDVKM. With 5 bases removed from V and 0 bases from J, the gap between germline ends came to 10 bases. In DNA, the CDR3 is TGTGCCAGCAGTGCCACTGTAATGAACACTGAAGCTTTCTTT. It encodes CASSATVMNTEAFF.

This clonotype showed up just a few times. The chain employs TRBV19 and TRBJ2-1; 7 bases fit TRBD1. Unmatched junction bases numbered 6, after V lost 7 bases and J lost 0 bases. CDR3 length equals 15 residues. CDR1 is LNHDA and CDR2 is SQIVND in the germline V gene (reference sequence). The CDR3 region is CASNQGGSSYNEQFF. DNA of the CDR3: TGTGCCAGTAACCAAGGGGGCTCCTCCTACAATGAGCAGTTCTTC.

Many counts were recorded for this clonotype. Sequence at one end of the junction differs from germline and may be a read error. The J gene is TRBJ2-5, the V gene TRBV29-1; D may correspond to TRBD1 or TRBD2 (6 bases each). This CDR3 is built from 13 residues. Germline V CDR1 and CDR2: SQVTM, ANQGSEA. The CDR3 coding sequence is TGCAGCGTGGAAGGGGGGTACCAAGAGACCCAGTACTTC. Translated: CSVEGGYQETQYF.